The clone carrying this T cell receptor beta chain was counted only a few times. V gave up 6 bases and J gave up 7 bases; unmatched junction bases: 13. The CDR3 extends over 15 amino acids. Germline-derived CDR1 and CDR2 are MNHEY and SVGAGI. The sample comes from a study of blood T cell repertoires in COVID-19. As for the study in general: The analysed material was cDNA or gDNA that came from T cells, B-cell-depleted T cells, or PBMCs.

Clones were sequenced by immunoSEQ multiplex PCR, and TCRdb holds only the in-frame ones, with some missing. The sample comprises roughly 140,000 clones, 81% of which are singletons, and 7% to 10% rests with the top ten. The rearrangement joins TRBV6-5 to TRBJ2-3, with TRBD1 matching over 7 bases. The TCR was taken from a human donor with acute or convalescent COVID-19. The donor label of this sample is uncertain. Sequences were obtained from peripheral blood. The CDR3 DNA reads TGTGCCAGCAGCGCAAGGAGAGGGGGCGGAAATACGCAGTATTTT. Protein: CASSARRGGGNTQYF.